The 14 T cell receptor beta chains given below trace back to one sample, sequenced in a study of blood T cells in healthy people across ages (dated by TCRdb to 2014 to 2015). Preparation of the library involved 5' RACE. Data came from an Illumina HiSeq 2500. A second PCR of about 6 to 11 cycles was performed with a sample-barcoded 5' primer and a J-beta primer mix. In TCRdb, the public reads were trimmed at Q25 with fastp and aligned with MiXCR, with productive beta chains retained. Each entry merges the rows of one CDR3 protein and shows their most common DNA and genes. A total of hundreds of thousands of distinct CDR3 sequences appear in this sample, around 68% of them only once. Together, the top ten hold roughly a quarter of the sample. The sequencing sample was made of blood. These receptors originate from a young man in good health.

Here the CDR3 DNA reads TGTGCCAGCATCCGGGGAACTCATGGGGACCAGTACTTC. Translated, it gives CASIRGTHGDQYF. The V call is TRBV28, the J call TRBJ2-5, with D possibly TRBD2 on 5 matching bases. Germline-derived CDR1 and CDR2 are MDHEN and SYDVKM. Between the trimmed V and J ends, which lost 7 bases and 10 bases, there was a span of 19 bases. The CDR3 contains 13 residues.

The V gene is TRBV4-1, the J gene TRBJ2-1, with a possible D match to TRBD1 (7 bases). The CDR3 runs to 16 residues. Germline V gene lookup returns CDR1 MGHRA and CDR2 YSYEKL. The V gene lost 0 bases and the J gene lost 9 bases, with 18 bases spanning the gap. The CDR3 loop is CASSQEGTAWRGEQFF. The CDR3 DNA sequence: TGCGCCAGCAGCCAAGAGGGGACAGCCTGGCGGGGTGAGCAGTTCTTC.

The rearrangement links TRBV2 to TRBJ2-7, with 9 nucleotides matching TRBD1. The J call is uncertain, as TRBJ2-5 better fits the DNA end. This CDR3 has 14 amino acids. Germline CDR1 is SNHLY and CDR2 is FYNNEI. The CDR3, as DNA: TGTGCCAGCAACAACCGGGACAGGGAAGAGACCCAGTACTTC. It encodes CASNNRDREETQYF.

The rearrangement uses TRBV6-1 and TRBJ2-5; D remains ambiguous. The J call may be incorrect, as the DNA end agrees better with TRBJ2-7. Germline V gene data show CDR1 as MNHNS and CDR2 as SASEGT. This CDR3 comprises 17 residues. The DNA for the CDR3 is TGTGCCAGCAGCTTCCGTTTGGAACCATGGACGACCTACGAGCAGTACTTC. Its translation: CASSFRLEPWTTYEQYF.

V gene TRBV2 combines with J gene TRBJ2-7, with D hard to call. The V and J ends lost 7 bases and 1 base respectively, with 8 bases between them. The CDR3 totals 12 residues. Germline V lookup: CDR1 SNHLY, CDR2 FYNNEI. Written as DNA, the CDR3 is TGTGCCAGCAAGCTCATGTCCTACGAGCAGTACTTC. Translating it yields CASKLMSYEQYF.

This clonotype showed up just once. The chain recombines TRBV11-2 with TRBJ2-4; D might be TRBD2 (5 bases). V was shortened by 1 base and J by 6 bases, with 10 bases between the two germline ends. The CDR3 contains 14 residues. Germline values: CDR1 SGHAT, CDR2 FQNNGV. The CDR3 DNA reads TGTGCCAGCAGCTTAGGAGGGCTGGCAAACATTCAGTACTTC. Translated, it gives CASSLGGLANIQYF. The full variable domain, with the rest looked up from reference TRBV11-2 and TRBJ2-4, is EAGVAQSPRYKIIEKRQSVAFWCNPISGHATLYWYQQILGQGPKLLIQFQNNGVVDDSQLPKDRFSAERLKGVDSTLKIQPAKLEDSAVYLCASSLGGLANIQYFGAGTRLSVL.

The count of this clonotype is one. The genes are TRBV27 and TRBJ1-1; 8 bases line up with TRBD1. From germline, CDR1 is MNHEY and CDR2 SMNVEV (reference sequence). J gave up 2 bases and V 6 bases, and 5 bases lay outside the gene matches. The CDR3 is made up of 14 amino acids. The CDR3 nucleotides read TGTGCCAGCAGGGAACCAGGGGGCAACACTGAAGCTTTCTTT. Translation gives CASREPGGNTEAFF.

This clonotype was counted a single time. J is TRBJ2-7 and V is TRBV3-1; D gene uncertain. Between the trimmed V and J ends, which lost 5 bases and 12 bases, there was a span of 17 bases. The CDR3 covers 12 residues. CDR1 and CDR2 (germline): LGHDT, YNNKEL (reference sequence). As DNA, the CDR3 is TGTGCCAGCAGCGGAGAGTCGTGGACCCGGTACTTC. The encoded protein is CASSGESWTRYF.

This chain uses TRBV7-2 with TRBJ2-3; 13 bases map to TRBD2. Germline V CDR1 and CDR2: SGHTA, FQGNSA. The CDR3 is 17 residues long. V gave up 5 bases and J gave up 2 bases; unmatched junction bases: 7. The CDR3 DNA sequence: TGTGCCAGCAGCCCGGAACTAGCGGGGGGGCACACAGATACGCAGTATTTT. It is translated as CASSPELAGGHTDTQYF.

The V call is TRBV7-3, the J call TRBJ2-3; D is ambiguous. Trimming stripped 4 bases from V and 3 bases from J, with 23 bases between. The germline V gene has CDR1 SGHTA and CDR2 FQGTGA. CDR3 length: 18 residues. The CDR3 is CASSSGPHVVYGTDTQYF. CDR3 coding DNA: TGTGCCAGCAGCTCCGGACCGCACGTCGTTTATGGTACAGATACGCAGTATTTT.

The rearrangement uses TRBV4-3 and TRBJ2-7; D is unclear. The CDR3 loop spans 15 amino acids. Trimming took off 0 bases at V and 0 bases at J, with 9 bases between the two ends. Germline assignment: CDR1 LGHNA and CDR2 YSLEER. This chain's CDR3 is CASSQDYQSSYEQYF. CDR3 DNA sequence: TGCGCCAGCAGCCAAGATTACCAGAGCTCCTACGAGCAGTACTTC.

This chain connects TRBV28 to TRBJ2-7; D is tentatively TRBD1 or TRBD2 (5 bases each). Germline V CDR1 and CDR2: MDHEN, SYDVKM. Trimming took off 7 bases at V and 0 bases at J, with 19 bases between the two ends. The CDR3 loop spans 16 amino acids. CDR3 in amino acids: CASTDPRDGRSYEQYF. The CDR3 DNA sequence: TGTGCCAGCACCGATCCCCGGGACGGTCGCTCCTACGAGCAGTACTTC.

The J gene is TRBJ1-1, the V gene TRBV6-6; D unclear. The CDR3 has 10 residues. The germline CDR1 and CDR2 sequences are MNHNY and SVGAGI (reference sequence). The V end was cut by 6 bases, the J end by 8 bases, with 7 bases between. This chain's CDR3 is CASRDYEAFF. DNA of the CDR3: TGTGCCAGCAGGGACTACGAAGCTTTCTTT.

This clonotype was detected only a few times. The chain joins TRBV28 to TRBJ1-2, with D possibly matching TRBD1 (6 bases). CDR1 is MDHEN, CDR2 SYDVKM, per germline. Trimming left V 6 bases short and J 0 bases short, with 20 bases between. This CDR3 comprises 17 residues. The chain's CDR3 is CASSPASSQGTNYGYTF. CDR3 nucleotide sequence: TGTGCCAGCAGCCCAGCGTCCTCACAGGGAACTAACTATGGCTACACCTTC.